This T cell receptor (beta chain) was obtained from a study of blood T cell repertoires in COVID-19. The overall study: The origin of the acute and convalescent COVID-19 samples was the United States, Italy and Spain.

The V segment lost 6 bases and the J segment 7 bases; nucleotides outside the gene matches: 5. This CDR3 region has 14 residues. The germline V gene encodes CDR1 SGHRS and CDR2 YFSETQ. Per the original data handling: Estimation of nucleated cell counts was performed using reference gene primer amplification. Sequencing was performed with immunoSEQ multiplex PCR; in TCRdb, only in-frame clones are kept and a portion is missing. V, J and clone size are those of that table, while D and trimming were read from the DNA. The sample consists of some 96,000 clones, 85% to 90% of them appearing once. This sequence joins TRBV5-1 and TRBJ1-6, with TRBD1 matching 9 bases. The TCR comes from a human donor in a cohort sampled during active COVID-19. Source material: peripheral blood. DNA for the CDR3: TGCGCCAGCACCCGAACAGGGGGCAATTCACCCCTCCACTTT. Residues: CASTRTGGNSPLHF.